This TCR beta chain was captured by sequencing in a study of OX40 agonist ivuxolimab in advanced cancers. As for the study in general: The treatment was a fully human IgG2 OX40 agonist, ivuxolimab. Patients received ivuxolimab, an intravenous treatment, every 2 weeks at 0.01 to 10 mg/kg. Averaging about 60 years in age, with a range of roughly 20 to 80, the cohort was around 83% male.

Systemic immunosuppression or autoimmune disease history was grounds to exclude patients. TCRdb's table, derived via immunoSEQ multiplex PCR, lists solely in-frame clones and lacks some. This table has some 91,000 clones, around 87% appearing once. The V and J ends lost 10 bases and 1 base, in that order; junction bases with no gene match: 2. This CDR3 spans 12 amino acids. Germline CDR1 is ENHRY and CDR2 is SYGVKD. Sequences were derived from CD4+ or CD8+ T cells sorted from blood, sampled in a trial of the OX40 agonist ivuxolimab. The J gene is TRBJ1-1, the V gene TRBV10-3; 8 bases fit TRBD1. The sequence came from an adult with an advanced solid tumor such as melanoma, head and neck, liver or kidney cancer. CDR3 in amino acids: CATGQGNTEAFF. For the CDR3, the DNA is TGTGCCACCGGACAGGGGAACACTGAAGCTTTCTTT.